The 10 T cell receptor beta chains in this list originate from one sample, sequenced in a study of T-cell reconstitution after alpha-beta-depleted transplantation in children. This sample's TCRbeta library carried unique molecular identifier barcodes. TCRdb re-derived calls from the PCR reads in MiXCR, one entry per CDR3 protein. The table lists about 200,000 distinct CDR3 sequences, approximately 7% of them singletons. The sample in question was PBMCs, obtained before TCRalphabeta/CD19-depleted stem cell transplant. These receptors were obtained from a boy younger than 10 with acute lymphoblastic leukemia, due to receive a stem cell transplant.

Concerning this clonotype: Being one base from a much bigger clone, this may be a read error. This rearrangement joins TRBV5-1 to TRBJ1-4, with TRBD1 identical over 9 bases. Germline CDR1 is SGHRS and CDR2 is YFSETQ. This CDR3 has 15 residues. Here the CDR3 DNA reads TGCGCCAGCAGCTTACAGGGGGCAACTATTGAAAAACTGTTTTTT. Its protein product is CASSLQGATIEKLFF.

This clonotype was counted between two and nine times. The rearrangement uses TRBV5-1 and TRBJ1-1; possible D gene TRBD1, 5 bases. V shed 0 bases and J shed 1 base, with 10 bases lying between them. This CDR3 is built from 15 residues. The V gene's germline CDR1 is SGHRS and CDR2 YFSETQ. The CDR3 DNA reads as TGCGCCAGCAGCTTGGCCGGGACCACGAACACTGAAGCTTTCTTT. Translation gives CASSLAGTTNTEAFF.

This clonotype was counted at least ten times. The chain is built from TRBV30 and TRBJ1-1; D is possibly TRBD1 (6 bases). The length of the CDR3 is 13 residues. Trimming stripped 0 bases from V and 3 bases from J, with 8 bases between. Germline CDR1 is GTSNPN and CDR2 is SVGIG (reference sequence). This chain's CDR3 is CAWSVQGDTEAFF. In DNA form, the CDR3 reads TGTGCCTGGAGTGTACAGGGCGACACTGAAGCTTTCTTT.

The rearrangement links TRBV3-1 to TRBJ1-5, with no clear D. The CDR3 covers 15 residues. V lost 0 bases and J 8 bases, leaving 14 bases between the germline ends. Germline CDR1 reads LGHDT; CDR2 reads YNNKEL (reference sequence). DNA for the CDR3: TGTGCCAGCAGCCAAGATGAACACGGGAGGAAGCCCCAGCATTTT. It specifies CASSQDEHGRKPQHF.

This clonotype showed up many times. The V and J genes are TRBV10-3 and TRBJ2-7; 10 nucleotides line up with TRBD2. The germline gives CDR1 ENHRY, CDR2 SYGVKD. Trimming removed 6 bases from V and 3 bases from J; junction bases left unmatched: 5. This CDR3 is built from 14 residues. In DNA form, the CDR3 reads TGTGCCATCAGAAATAGCGGGAGGAACTACGAGCAGTACTTC. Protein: CAIRNSGRNYEQYF.

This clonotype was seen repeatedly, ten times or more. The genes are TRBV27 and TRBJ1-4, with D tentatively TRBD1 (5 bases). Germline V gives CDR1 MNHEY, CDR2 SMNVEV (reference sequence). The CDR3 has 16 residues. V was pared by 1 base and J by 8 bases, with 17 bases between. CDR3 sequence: CASSLFSVQGWEKLFF. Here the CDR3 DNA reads TGTGCCAGCAGTTTATTTTCGGTGCAGGGTTGGGAAAAACTGTTTTTT. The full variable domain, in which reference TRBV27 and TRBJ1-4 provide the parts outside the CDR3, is EAQVTQNPRYLITVTGKKLTVTCSQNMNHEYMSWYRQDPGLGLRQIYYSMNVEVTDKGDVPEGYKVSRKEKRNFPLILESPSPNQTSLYFCASSLFSVQGWEKLFFGSGTQLSVL.

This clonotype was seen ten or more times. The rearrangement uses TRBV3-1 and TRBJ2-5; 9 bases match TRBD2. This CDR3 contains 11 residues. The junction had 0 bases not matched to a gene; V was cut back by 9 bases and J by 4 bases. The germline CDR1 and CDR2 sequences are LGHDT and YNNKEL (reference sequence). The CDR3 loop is CASSGGETQYF. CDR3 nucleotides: TGTGCCAGTAGCGGGGGAGAGACCCAGTACTTC.

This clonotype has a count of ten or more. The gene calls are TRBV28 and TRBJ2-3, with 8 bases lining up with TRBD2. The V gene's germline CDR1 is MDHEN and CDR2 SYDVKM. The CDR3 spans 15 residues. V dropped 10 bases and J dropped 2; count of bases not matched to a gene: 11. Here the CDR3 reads CATVSPSGFTDTQYF. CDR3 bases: TGTGCCACCGTATCCCCTAGCGGGTTCACAGATACGCAGTATTTT.

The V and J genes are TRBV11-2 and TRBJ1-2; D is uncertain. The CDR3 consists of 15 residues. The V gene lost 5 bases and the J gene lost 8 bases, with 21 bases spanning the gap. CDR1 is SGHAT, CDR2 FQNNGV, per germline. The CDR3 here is CASSTQLRGFEGYTF. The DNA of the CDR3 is TGTGCCAGCAGCACACAACTCCGCGGGTTTGAGGGCTACACCTTC.

The CDR3 sequence: CAISGTDQETQYF. The CDR3 region has the DNA TGTGCCATCAGCGGGACAGACCAAGAGACCCAGTACTTC. The chain couples TRBV10-3 to TRBJ2-5; 7 bases align to TRBD1. Germline lookup yields CDR1 ENHRY and CDR2 SYGVKD. V shed 6 bases and J 0 bases; nucleotides not matched to a gene: 1. The CDR3 contains 13 residues.